Below, 22 T cell receptor beta chains from the same sample are listed, as sequenced in a study of CD8 T cells in Susac syndrome. Reverse transcription of roughly 0.45 to 1 ug RNA was carried out with random hexamers. TCRdb used MiXCR to reprocess the immunoSEQ multiplex PCR reads, holding one entry per CDR3 protein. The table lists some 130,000 distinct CDR3 sequences, roughly 95% of them singletons. What was sequenced was CD4+ T cells from PBMCs. The receptors originated from a human donor in good health.

The chain is built from TRBV5-1 and TRBJ2-3, with D unresolved. From germline, CDR1 is SGHRS and CDR2 YFSETQ. The CDR3 spans 15 residues. Trimming left V 0 bases short and J 0 bases short, with 8 bases between. The CDR3 region is CASSLVPASTDTQYF. The CDR3 DNA is TGCGCCAGCAGCTTGGTACCAGCTAGCACAGATACGCAGTATTTT.

This clonotype was picked up one time. V is TRBV28 and J is TRBJ1-5, with D possibly being TRBD1 (5 bases). V lost 5 bases and J 0 bases, leaving 17 bases between the germline ends. The CDR3 runs to 17 residues. Germline loops: CDR1 MDHEN, CDR2 SYDVKM. CDR3 in amino acids: CASSPPLGTDSNQPQHF. DNA for the CDR3: TGTGCCAGCAGTCCCCCTCTTGGGACGGATAGCAATCAGCCCCAGCATTTT.

The rearrangement uses TRBV18 and TRBJ2-5; no clear D. Germline CDR1 KGHSH, CDR2 LQKENI. The CDR3 is 12 amino acids. The ends were cut back, 3 bases at V and 3 bases at J, with 5 bases in the middle. The CDR3 loop is CASSPLKETQYF. CDR3 in DNA: TGTGCCAGCTCACCCCTTAAAGAGACCCAGTACTTC.

This clonotype occurred once. The chain joins TRBV29-1 to TRBJ1-5, with D unclear. CDR1 is SQVTM and CDR2 is ANQGSEA in the germline V gene. V lost 7 bases, J lost 2 bases, and 12 bases lay in between. The CDR3 has 13 residues. As DNA, the CDR3 is TGCAGCGCTGGGGTATATCGCAATCAGCCCCAGCATTTT. This translates into CSAGVYRNQPQHF.

V usage is TRBV2 and J usage is TRBJ1-1; no clear D gene. Germline values: CDR1 SNHLY, CDR2 FYNNEI. CDR3 length: 14 amino acids. The V end lost 8 bases, the J end lost 6 bases, and 19 bases lay between the germline ends. CDR3 sequence: CASARLGSASEAFF. CDR3 coding DNA: TGTGCCAGCGCCAGATTGGGATCAGCGTCTGAAGCTTTCTTT. The full variable domain, rest sourced from reference TRBV2 and TRBJ1-1, is EPEVTQTPSHQVTQMGQEVILRCVPISNHLYFYWYRQILGQKVEFLVSFYNNEISEKSEIFDDQFSVERPDGSNFTLKIRSTKLEDSAMYFCASARLGSASEAFFGQGTRLTVV.

V usage is TRBV6-5 and J usage is TRBJ2-3, with 7 positions matching TRBD2. Germline loops: CDR1 MNHEY, CDR2 SVGAGI. Trimming at V came to 6 bases and at J to 1 base, leaving 7 bases not matched to a gene. The CDR3 extends over 15 amino acids. The CDR3 region has the DNA TGTGCCAGCAGCCCCCCGGGGGGAGGCACAGATACGCAGTATTTT. Translating it yields CASSPPGGGTDTQYF.

This clonotype is a singleton in its sample. The chain joins TRBV6-1 to TRBJ1-5; 7 bases are a match to TRBD1. Germline V gives CDR1 MNHNS, CDR2 SASEGT. The V and J ends lost 8 bases and 7 bases, in that order; junction bases with no gene match: 17. The CDR3 covers 16 residues. The CDR3: CASGNGAGGQQQPQHF. The CDR3 DNA sequence: TGTGCCAGCGGAAATGGGGCAGGGGGGCAGCAGCAGCCCCAGCATTTT.

This chain connects TRBV10-3 to TRBJ2-6, with D maybe TRBD2 (7 bases). Germline V lookup: CDR1 ENHRY, CDR2 SYGVKD. The CDR3 totals 16 residues. Trimming left V 7 bases short and J 0 bases short, with 13 bases between. CDR3 amino acids: CAINQGGGSGANVLTF. CDR3 bases: TGTGCCATCAACCAAGGGGGGGGCTCTGGGGCCAACGTCCTGACTTTC.

This chain uses TRBV20-1 with TRBJ2-3; 15 bases fit TRBD2. CDR3 length equals 16 residues. From germline, CDR1 is DFQATT and CDR2 SNEGSKA (reference sequence). The CDR3 bases are TGCAGCCAGGGACTAGCGGGAGGTCGTTGGACAGATACGCAGTATTTT. Its protein is CSQGLAGGRWTDTQYF.

The chain recombines TRBV6-6 with TRBJ1-2, with D possibly being TRBD1 (6 bases). CDR3 size: 11 residues. V gave up 6 bases and J gave up 8 bases, with 10 bases separating them. Germline V gene lookup returns CDR1 MNHNY and CDR2 SVGAGI (reference sequence). CDR3 amino acids: CASSPGAGYTF. The DNA for the CDR3 is TGTGCCAGCAGCCCAGGGGCGGGCTACACCTTC.

V is TRBV18 and J is TRBJ2-1; the match to TRBD2 covers 10 bases. The CDR3 length is 15 residues. J was trimmed by 7 bases and V by 5 bases; bases with no gene match: 8. From germline, CDR1 is KGHSH and CDR2 LQKENI. As DNA, the CDR3 is TGTGCCAGCTCAACCCCTAGCGGGAGAGGGAATGAGCAGTTCTTC. It is translated as CASSTPSGRGNEQFF.

V is TRBV3-1 and J is TRBJ1-5; unclear D gene. The CDR3 totals 14 residues. CDR1 is LGHDT, CDR2 YNNKEL, per germline (reference sequence). V was pared by 0 bases and J by 7 bases, with 10 bases between. CDR3 DNA sequence: TGTGCCAGCAGCCAAGAAGGATGGTTGCAGCCCCAGCATTTT. As protein: CASSQEGWLQPQHF.

The CDR3 protein is CASSLRTSGFSTDTQYF. CDR3 in DNA: TGTGCCAGCAGCCTCAGGACTAGCGGGTTTAGCACAGATACGCAGTATTTT. The chain uses TRBV7-2 and TRBJ2-3; 11 bases agree with TRBD2. V lost 5 bases and J lost 0; bases outside the gene matches: 7. CDR1 is SGHTA, CDR2 FQGNSA, per germline. This CDR3 is 17 amino acids long.

The genes are TRBV5-1 and TRBJ2-3; D remains ambiguous. This CDR3 comprises 14 residues. CDR1 is SGHRS and CDR2 is YFSETQ in the germline V gene. Trimming cost V 0 bases and J 2 bases, with 7 bases left between them. The CDR3 region has the DNA TGCGCCAGCAGCTTGGACCGACCCACAGATACGCAGTATTTT. Translation: CASSLDRPTDTQYF.

J is TRBJ2-2 and V is TRBV18, with a tentative D call TRBD1 (5 bases). The CDR3 has 15 residues. CDR1 KGHSH and CDR2 LQKENI come from the germline V gene. The ends were cut back, 0 bases at V and 5 bases at J, with 10 bases in the middle. The CDR3 nucleotides read TGTGCCAGCTCACCACCGACAGCCGGGACCGGGGAGCTGTTTTTT. Translation gives CASSPPTAGTGELFF.

The rearrangement joins TRBV15 to TRBJ2-1, with D possibly being TRBD1 (5 bases). Trimming took off 5 bases at V and 0 bases at J, with 11 bases between the two ends. The germline gives CDR1 LNHNV, CDR2 YYDKDF (reference sequence). CDR3 length equals 15 residues. This CDR3 reads CATSPETASYNEQFF. The CDR3 nucleotides are TGTGCCACCAGCCCCGAGACAGCCTCCTACAATGAGCAGTTCTTC.

The chain is built from TRBV2 and TRBJ2-3, with 7 bases matching TRBD1. The CDR3 contains 15 residues. Losses at the gene ends were 2 bases for V and 4 bases for J; bases not matched to a gene: 6. Germline-derived CDR1 and CDR2 are SNHLY and FYNNEI. For the CDR3, the DNA is TGTGCCAGCAGTGAATTGGGGCAGGGGGCAGATACGCAGTATTTT. As protein: CASSELGQGADTQYF.

This clonotype is a singleton in its sample. The J gene is TRBJ2-2, the V gene TRBV3-1, with D unresolved. Between the trimmed V and J ends, which lost 3 bases and 6 bases, there was a span of 8 bases. Germline loops: CDR1 LGHDT, CDR2 YNNKEL (reference sequence). CDR3 length equals 13 residues. CDR3 sequence reads: CASSHAQAGELFF. The CDR3 DNA follows: TGTGCCAGCAGCCACGCCCAGGCCGGGGAGCTGTTTTTT. The variable domain in full, with the rest retrieved from reference TRBV3-1 and TRBJ2-2, is DTAVSQTPKYLVTQMGNDKSIKCEQNLGHDTMYWYKQDSKKFLKIMFSYNNKELIINETVPNRFSPKSPDKAHLNLHINSLELGDSAVYFCASSHAQAGELFFGEGSRLTVL.

This clonotype was observed a single time. The chain is built from TRBV18 and TRBJ2-7; tentatively, D is TRBD1 (6 bases). The CDR3 spans 14 residues. V was clipped by 2 bases and J by 5 bases, with 13 bases between them. The germline V gene has CDR1 KGHSH and CDR2 LQKENI. The CDR3 loop reads CASSPKGDRHEQYF. In nucleotides, the CDR3 is TGTGCCAGCTCACCAAAGGGGGACCGGCACGAGCAGTACTTC.

The chain recombines TRBV11-2 with TRBJ2-4; D gene uncertain. V lost 2 bases to trimming and J lost 13 bases, with 9 bases between them. This CDR3 spans 11 amino acids. Per the germline V gene, CDR1 is SGHAT and CDR2 is FQNNGV. CDR3 loop: CASSLRASQYF. The DNA for the CDR3 is TGTGCCAGCAGCTTAAGGGCGAGCCAGTACTTC.

The chain couples TRBV24-1 to TRBJ2-5; D is perhaps TRBD2 (6 bases). Germline CDR1 is KGHDR and CDR2 is SFDVKD. The CDR3 is 17 amino acids. The V gene lost 4 bases and the J gene lost 2 bases, with 19 bases spanning the gap. As DNA, the CDR3 is TGTGCCACCAGTGACCCCATACCGGGAGTGAATCAAGAGACCCAGTACTTC. It codes for CATSDPIPGVNQETQYF.

The DNA for the CDR3 is TGCGCCAGCAGCAGTACTAGCGGGAGTAACACAGATACGCAGTATTTT. It specifies CASSSTSGSNTDTQYF. V is TRBV5-1 and J is TRBJ2-3; 11 bases align to TRBD2. The germline CDR1 and CDR2 sequences are SGHRS and YFSETQ. CDR3 length equals 16 residues. V lost 4 bases to trimming and J lost 2 bases; unmatched junction nucleotides: 6.